One and the same sample provided the 20 T cell receptor beta chains below, sequenced in a study of control samples from healthy donors and cancer patients. Sequencing used immunoSEQ multiplex PCR; TCRdb keeps in-frame clones, though not all of them. Altogether tens of thousands of clones are present, about 87% being singletons, with the ten largest covering approximately 15%. The sample was blood. All receptors come from a woman in her seventies in good health.

V gene TRBV2 combines with J gene TRBJ1-1; maybe TRBD1 (5 bases). There are 14 residues in the CDR3. V lost 8 bases to trimming and J lost 0 bases, with 13 bases between them. CDR1 and CDR2 (germline): SNHLY, FYNNEI. CDR3 DNA sequence: TGTGCCAGCGGGGGAGGGAGTCTGAACACTGAAGCTTTCTTT. Its translation is CASGGGSLNTEAFF.

The V gene is TRBV6-5, the J gene TRBJ1-2; TRBD1 is a possible D gene (5 bases). Trimming shortened V by 2 bases and J by 2 bases, and 12 bases separated the two germline ends. The germline V gene has CDR1 MNHEY and CDR2 SVGAGI. The CDR3 contains 15 residues. Here the CDR3 DNA reads TGTGCCAGCAGTTACCGGGGGGGAGGGAACTATGGCTACACCTTC. Translation gives CASSYRGGGNYGYTF.

The J gene is TRBJ1-2, the V gene TRBV7-9, with 9 bases aligning to TRBD1. This CDR3 spans 13 amino acids. V dropped 5 bases and J dropped 5; count of bases not matched to a gene: 3. CDR1 and CDR2 (germline): SEHNR, FQNEAQ (reference sequence). The CDR3 coding sequence is TGTGCCAGCAGCAAGGGGACAGGGTATGGCTACACCTTC. This gives the protein CASSKGTGYGYTF. Full variable domain (remainder filled in from reference TRBV7-9 and TRBJ1-2): DTGVSQNPRHKITKRGQNVTFRCDPISEHNRLYWYRQTLGQGPEFLTYFQNEAQLEKSRLLSDRFSAERPKGSFSTLEIQRTEQGDSAMYLCASSKGTGYGYTFGSGTRLTVV.

The rearrangement links TRBV5-1 to TRBJ1-5, with D unclear. CDR1 is SGHRS and CDR2 is YFSETQ in the germline V gene. This CDR3 is 15 amino acids long. V dropped 0 bases and J dropped 4 bases, with 11 bases sitting between them. The CDR3 DNA sequence: TGCGCCAGCAGCTTGGATGGCGGATCAAATCAGCCCCAGCATTTT. Translated: CASSLDGGSNQPQHF. The complete variable domain, with remaining parts taken from reference TRBV5-1 and TRBJ1-5, reads KAGVTQTPRYLIKTRGQQVTLSCSPISGHRSVSWYQQTPGQGLQFLFEYFSETQRNKGNFPGRFSGRQFSNSRSEMNVSTLELGDSALYLCASSLDGGSNQPQHFGDGTRLSIL.

The chain links TRBV5-5 to TRBJ1-1, with D unresolved. This CDR3 is built from 16 residues. The V end was cut by 1 base, the J end by 4 bases, with 17 bases between. CDR1 is SGHKS and CDR2 is YYEKEE in the germline V gene (reference sequence). Here the CDR3 reads CASSLSHITRGTEAFF. The CDR3 nucleotides are TGTGCCAGCAGCTTGAGTCACATTACCCGGGGCACTGAAGCTTTCTTT.

The J gene is TRBJ1-2, the V gene TRBV12-3 or TRBV12-4; 9 bases are a match to TRBD1. V dropped 6 bases and J dropped 4; count of bases not matched to a gene: 3. The length of the CDR3 is 13 residues. CDR3 protein: CASRVGQGYGYTF. CDR3 DNA: TGTGCCAGCAGGGTGGGACAGGGCTATGGCTACACCTTC.

The V call is TRBV5-1, the J call TRBJ2-1; D is uncertain. This CDR3 comprises 15 residues. CDR1 is SGHRS and CDR2 is YFSETQ in the germline V gene. V was trimmed by 4 bases and J by 8 bases, leaving 19 bases between them. CDR3 region: CASSQRTTQGDEQFF. The DNA for the CDR3 is TGCGCCAGCAGCCAACGGACCACTCAAGGCGATGAGCAGTTCTTC.

The rearrangement links TRBV5-4 to TRBJ1-6; TRBD1 is a possible D gene (6 bases). This CDR3 is built from 15 residues. Trimming took 0 bases from V and 5 from J, leaving 9 bases between them. Germline-derived CDR1 and CDR2 are SGHNT and YYREEE (reference sequence). The CDR3 is CASSLGQENNSPLHF. The CDR3 DNA follows: TGTGCCAGCAGCTTGGGACAGGAGAATAATTCACCCCTCCACTTT.

The chain employs TRBV7-2 and TRBJ1-2; no clear D gene. With 5 bases removed from V and 8 bases from J, the gap between germline ends came to 18 bases. Germline V lookup: CDR1 SGHTA, CDR2 FQGNSA. This CDR3 has 14 amino acids. As DNA, the CDR3 is TGTGCCAGCAGCCCCTTTGGCCTTAGTATGGGCTACACCTTC. This encodes CASSPFGLSMGYTF.

The V call is TRBV27, the J call TRBJ1-2; a weak D match, TRBD1 (6 bases). Trimming stripped 6 bases from V and 0 bases from J, with 11 bases between. Germline V gene data show CDR1 as MNHEY and CDR2 as SMNVEV (reference sequence). The CDR3 is 14 residues long. CDR3 nucleotide sequence: TGTGCCAGCAGGCAGGCAGGGGCTAACTATGGCTACACCTTC. Translated: CASRQAGANYGYTF.

This clone was recorded a few times. The chain joins TRBV5-1 to TRBJ1-2, with 9 bases aligning to TRBD1. After removal of 1 base from V and 4 bases from J, the junction contained 5 bases not matched to a gene. Germline lookup yields CDR1 SGHRS and CDR2 YFSETQ. The CDR3 sequence is 15 residues long. CDR3 coding DNA: TGCGCCAGCAGCTTGAGGGACAGGGACCCCTATGGCTACACCTTC. Protein: CASSLRDRDPYGYTF.

The chain recombines TRBV6-4 with TRBJ2-3, with D unresolved. Trimming removed 3 bases at V and 5 bases at J, with 15 bases between. The CDR3 spans 15 residues. Germline V gene lookup returns CDR1 MRHNA and CDR2 SNTAGT. CDR3 coding DNA: TGTGCCAGCAGTGAAAGGGTAGCTACGGGAGATACGCAGTATTTT. This sequence encodes CASSERVATGDTQYF.

This chain links TRBV25-1 with TRBJ2-2; D is perhaps TRBD2 (5 bases). Germline CDR1 is MGHDK and CDR2 is SYGVNS. This CDR3 has 17 amino acids. The V end was cut by 3 bases, the J end by 2 bases, with 16 bases between. CDR3 bases: TGTGCCAGCAGTGAGTCTAACGGGATCTTCAACACCGGGGAGCTGTTTTTT. Translation gives CASSESNGIFNTGELFF.

The genes are TRBV3-1 (or the pseudogene TRBV3-2) and TRBJ2-3, with no clear D. The V gene's germline CDR1 is LGHDT and CDR2 YNNKEL (reference sequence). V shed 5 bases and J shed 0 bases, with 6 bases lying between them. This CDR3 has 13 residues. CDR3 in amino acids: CASSGVSTDTQYF. The CDR3 DNA reads as TGTGCCAGCAGCGGGGTTAGCACAGATACGCAGTATTTT.

This clone was observed a single time. The CDR3 region has the DNA TGTGCCAGCAGCGTAGCGGGAGAGTTCTTCCACGAGCAGTACTTC. The encoded protein is CASSVAGEFFHEQYF. The chain combines TRBV9 with TRBJ2-7, with D perhaps matching TRBD2 (6 bases). This CDR3 region has 15 residues. CDR1 SGDLS and CDR2 YYNGEE come from the germline V gene. The ends were cut back, 0 bases at V and 5 bases at J, with 15 bases in the middle.

The J gene is TRBJ2-7, the V gene TRBV24-1; D is perhaps TRBD1 (5 bases). V was shortened by 3 bases and J by 10 bases, with 15 bases between the two germline ends. The CDR3 runs 13 residues. Germline CDR1 is KGHDR and CDR2 is SFDVKD. The CDR3 region has the DNA TGTGCCACCAGTGATGCTGCCCTTAGGGGACAGTACTTC. Translation gives CATSDAALRGQYF.

Written as DNA, the CDR3 is TGTGCCAGCAGCTTAGAGGCGGGGGCCTCTGAAGCTTTCTTT. Translating it yields CASSLEAGASEAFF. V usage is TRBV7-2 and J usage is TRBJ1-1; possible D gene TRBD1, 6 bases. Trimming pared 1 base from V and 6 bases from J, leaving 12 bases between. This CDR3 has 14 residues. The germline CDR1 and CDR2 sequences are SGHTA and FQGNSA.

The gene calls are TRBV2 and TRBJ2-1; D not resolved. The CDR3 contains 15 residues. The V end lost 2 bases, the J end lost 2 bases, and 10 bases lay between the germline ends. Germline V gives CDR1 SNHLY, CDR2 FYNNEI. The CDR3 sequence is CASSESSTAYNEQFF. DNA for the CDR3: TGTGCCAGCAGTGAAAGTAGCACGGCCTACAATGAGCAGTTCTTC. Using reference TRBV2 and TRBJ2-1 for the parts outside the CDR3, the full variable domain is EPEVTQTPSHQVTQMGQEVILRCVPISNHLYFYWYRQILGQKVEFLVSFYNNEISEKSEIFDDQFSVERPDGSNFTLKIRSTKLEDSAMYFCASSESSTAYNEQFFGPGTRLTVL.

This clone appeared a few times. This sequence joins TRBV2 and TRBJ2-7, with TRBD2 as a possible D gene (7 bases). Trimming took off 1 base at V and 2 bases at J, with 12 bases between the two ends. Germline lookup yields CDR1 SNHLY and CDR2 FYNNEI. This CDR3 is 15 amino acids long. CDR3: CASSEGGGPTYEQYF. DNA of the CDR3: TGTGCCAGCAGTGAAGGCGGGGGCCCCACCTACGAGCAGTACTTC. Full variable domain (missing parts from reference TRBV2 and TRBJ2-7): EPEVTQTPSHQVTQMGQEVILRCVPISNHLYFYWYRQILGQKVEFLVSFYNNEISEKSEIFDDQFSVERPDGSNFTLKIRSTKLEDSAMYFCASSEGGGPTYEQYFGPGTRLTVT.

The chain carries TRBV27 and TRBJ2-7; 7 nucleotides match TRBD2. Germline CDR1 and CDR2: MNHEY and SMNVEV (reference sequence). The CDR3 consists of 17 residues. V dropped 0 bases and J dropped 4; count of bases not matched to a gene: 12. DNA for the CDR3: TGTGCCAGCAGTTTATCTCTGGAGGGAGGGCCAGGTTACGAGCAGTACTTC. Its protein is CASSLSLEGGPGYEQYF.